This T cell receptor beta chain was profiled in a study of radiotherapy plus CTLA-4 blockade in lung cancer. Study in general: With roughly 28% of patients having disease control, objective responses were seen in less than 20%.

In regard to this clone: The antigen is unknown.

Sequencing was performed with immunoSEQ multiplex PCR; in TCRdb, only in-frame clones are kept and a portion is missing. The sample has roughly 80,000 clones, 78% seen once. Trimming cost V 4 bases and J 5 bases; bases outside gene matches: 6. CDR3 length: 14 amino acids. CDR1 is KGHSH and CDR2 is LQKENI in the germline V gene. Study observations and caveats: Early blood T cell clone dynamics, with interferon-beta, were reported to best predict response. The study found tumor-derived TCR clones expanded in blood after radiotherapy plus ipilimumab.

Receiving focal radiation plus CTLA-4 blockade with ipilimumab were patients who had chemo-refractory metastatic non-small-cell lung cancer. V gene TRBV18 combines with J gene TRBJ2-7; 9 bases match TRBD1. The sequence was collected from a human donor with non-small cell lung cancer who had a partial response to radiotherapy plus ipilimumab. Some clones in this sample may be carry-over from other donors' samples. The starting material was peripheral blood, obtained from a patient treated with radiotherapy plus ipilimumab. The CDR3 is CASSLGDRANEQYF. Written as DNA, the CDR3 is TGTGCCAGCTCACTAGGGGACAGGGCAAACGAGCAGTACTTC. The whole variable domain, remainder taken from reference TRBV18 and TRBJ2-7, is NAGVMQNPRHLVRRRGQEARLRCSPMKGHSHVYWYRQLPEEGLKFMVYLQKENIIDESGMPKERFSAEFPKEGPSILRIQQVVRGDSAAYFCASSLGDRANEQYFGPGTRLTVT.